The rows below give T cell receptor beta chains drawn from one sample of a study of blood T cell repertoires in COVID-19. The repertoire was sequenced with immunoSEQ multiplex PCR; TCRdb's copy has only in-frame clones and lacks some. The sample lists some 85,000 clones, roughly nine tenths occurring once. Sequenced sample: peripheral blood. All receptors come from a man aged 45 to 65 with acute or convalescent COVID-19. Each CDR3 is given with its conserved first and last residue.

v_gene: TRBV6-4
j_gene: TRBJ2-1
CDR3aa: CASRYVAGGNEQFF

v_gene: TRBV5-1
j_gene: TRBJ1-1
CDR3aa: CASSTGGSTEAFF

v_gene: TRBV30
j_gene: TRBJ1-6
CDR3aa: CAWRRRAENSPLHF

v_gene: TRBV12-3/TRBV12-4
j_gene: TRBJ2-5
CDR3aa: CASRRGASETQYF

v_gene: TRBV5-4
j_gene: TRBJ2-2
CDR3aa: CASSSTSGRNTGELFF

v_gene: TRBV3-1/TRBV3-2
j_gene: TRBJ2-3
CDR3aa: CASSQETPPTQYF

v_gene: TRBV5-5
j_gene: TRBJ2-3
CDR3aa: CASSLRTSGTDTQYF

v_gene: TRBV2
j_gene: TRBJ1-4
CDR3aa: CASSVRPGANEKLFF

v_gene: TRBV27
j_gene: TRBJ1-5
CDR3aa: CASGSGNHQPQHF

v_gene: TRBV9
j_gene: TRBJ2-2
CDR3aa: CASSVTAGANTGELFF

v_gene: TRBV3-1/TRBV3-2
j_gene: TRBJ1-6
CDR3aa: CASSQQGGNYNSPLHF

v_gene: TRBV29-1
j_gene: TRBJ1-1
CDR3aa: CSVATGITEAFF

v_gene: TRBV9
j_gene: TRBJ1-2
CDR3aa: CASSVAAQGLSGYTF

v_gene: TRBV2
j_gene: TRBJ1-4
CDR3aa: CASAREGAANEKLFF

v_gene: TRBV19
j_gene: TRBJ2-5
CDR3aa: CASSIDGTGTQETQYF

v_gene: TRBV4-1
j_gene: TRBJ1-2
CDR3aa: CASSQESRTLNYGYTF

v_gene: TRBV28
j_gene: TRBJ2-3
CDR3aa: CASSLGGAHTDTQYF

v_gene: TRBV13
j_gene: TRBJ1-1
CDR3aa: CASSRATGNTEAFF

v_gene: TRBV6-6
j_gene: TRBJ1-6
CDR3aa: CASSLGVANSPLHF

v_gene: TRBV5-4
j_gene: TRBJ1-2
CDR3aa: CASSQQTGADYGYTF

v_gene: TRBV3-1/TRBV3-2
j_gene: TRBJ2-5
CDR3aa: CASSPLPGLAGRGETQYF

v_gene: TRBV11-3
j_gene: TRBJ1-1
CDR3aa: CASSLDHESSPQGNTEAFF

v_gene: TRBV19
j_gene: TRBJ1-2
CDR3aa: CASKTGGLYGYTF

v_gene: TRBV5-1
j_gene: TRBJ1-1
CDR3aa: CASSLVVGGGLRNTEAFF

v_gene: TRBV5-6
j_gene: TRBJ1-1
CDR3aa: CASSLAPGNTEAFF

v_gene: TRBV6-5
j_gene: TRBJ1-4
CDR3aa: CASLQRINEKLFF

v_gene: TRBV11-2
j_gene: TRBJ2-5
CDR3aa: CASSQGETQYF

v_gene: TRBV6-5
j_gene: TRBJ2-7
CDR3aa: CASSPRRVSYYEQYF

v_gene: TRBV6-5
j_gene: TRBJ2-1
CDR3aa: CASSNSGGLSEQFF